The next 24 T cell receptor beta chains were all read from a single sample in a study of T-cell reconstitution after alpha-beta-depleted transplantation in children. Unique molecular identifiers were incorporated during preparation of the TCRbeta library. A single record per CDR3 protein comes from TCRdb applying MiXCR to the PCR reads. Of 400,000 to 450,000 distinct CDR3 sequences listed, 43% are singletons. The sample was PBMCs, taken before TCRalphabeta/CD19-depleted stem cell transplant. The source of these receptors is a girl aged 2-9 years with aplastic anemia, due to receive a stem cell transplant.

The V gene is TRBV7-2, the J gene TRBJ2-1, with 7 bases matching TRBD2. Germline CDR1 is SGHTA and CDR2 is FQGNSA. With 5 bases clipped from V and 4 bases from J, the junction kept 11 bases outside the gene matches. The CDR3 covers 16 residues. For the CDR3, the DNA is TGTGCCAGCAGCCCCCCCCGGGGCGGGAGTTACAATGAGCAGTTCTTC. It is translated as CASSPPRGGSYNEQFF.

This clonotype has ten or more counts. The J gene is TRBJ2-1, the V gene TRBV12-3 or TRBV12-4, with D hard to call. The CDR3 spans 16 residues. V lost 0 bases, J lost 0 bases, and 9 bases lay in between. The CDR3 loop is CASSLARASSYNEQFF. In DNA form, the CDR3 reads TGTGCCAGCAGTTTAGCTAGGGCGAGCTCCTACAATGAGCAGTTCTTC.

CDR3 residues: CASSLDPASTYEQYF. The CDR3, as DNA: TGCGCCAGCAGCTTGGATCCAGCGTCGACCTACGAGCAGTACTTC. This chain uses TRBV5-1 with TRBJ2-7, with D unclear. This CDR3 is 15 amino acids long. V was trimmed by 0 bases and J by 2 bases, leaving 12 bases between them. Per germline, CDR1 SGHRS and CDR2 YFSETQ.

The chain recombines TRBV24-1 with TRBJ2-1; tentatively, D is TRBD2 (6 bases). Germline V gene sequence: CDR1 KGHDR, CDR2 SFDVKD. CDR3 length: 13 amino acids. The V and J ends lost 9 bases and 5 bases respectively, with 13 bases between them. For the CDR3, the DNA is TGTGCCACCGCGGGAACGATTGACAATGAGCAGTTCTTC. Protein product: CATAGTIDNEQFF.

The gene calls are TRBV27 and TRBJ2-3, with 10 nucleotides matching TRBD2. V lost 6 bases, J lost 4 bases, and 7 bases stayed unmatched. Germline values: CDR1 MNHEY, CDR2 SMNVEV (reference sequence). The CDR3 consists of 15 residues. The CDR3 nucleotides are TGTGCCAGCAGGAGAGCGGGAGGGGCCTCAGATACGCAGTATTTT. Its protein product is CASRRAGGASDTQYF.

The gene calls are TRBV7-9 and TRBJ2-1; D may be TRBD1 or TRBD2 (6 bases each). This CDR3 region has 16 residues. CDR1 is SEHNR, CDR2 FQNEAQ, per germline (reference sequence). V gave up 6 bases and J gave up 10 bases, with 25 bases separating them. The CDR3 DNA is TGTGCCAGCAGGGGGGGCCACGGGGACACTGGAGCCGAGCAGTTCTTC. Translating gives CASRGGHGDTGAEQFF.

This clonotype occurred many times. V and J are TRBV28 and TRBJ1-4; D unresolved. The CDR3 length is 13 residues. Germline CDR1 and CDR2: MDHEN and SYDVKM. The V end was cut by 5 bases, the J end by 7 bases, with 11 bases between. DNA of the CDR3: TGTGCCAGCAGTGTTACCCTCCTTGAAAAACTGTTTTTT. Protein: CASSVTLLEKLFF. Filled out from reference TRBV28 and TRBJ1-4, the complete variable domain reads DVKVTQSSRYLVKRTGEKVFLECVQDMDHENMFWYRQDPGLGLRLIYFSYDVKMKEKGDIPEGYSVSREKKERFSLILESASTNQTSMYLCASSVTLLEKLFFGSGTQLSVL.

The CDR3 loop reads CASSLGASPDGELFF. CDR3 sequence (DNA): TGCGCCAGCAGCTTGGGCGCTAGTCCTGACGGGGAGCTGTTTTTT. The chain employs TRBV5-1 and TRBJ2-2; no definite D call. Germline assignment: CDR1 SGHRS and CDR2 YFSETQ. V was shortened by 0 bases and J by 7 bases, with 13 bases between the two germline ends. The CDR3 has 15 residues.

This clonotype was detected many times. CDR3 sequence reads: CASSPPAKDTETQYF. Here the CDR3 DNA reads TGTGCCAGCAGCCCTCCCGCGAAGGACACCGAGACCCAGTACTTC. The rearrangement uses TRBV7-9 and TRBJ2-5, with D tentatively TRBD1 (5 bases). V was clipped by 5 bases and J by 5 bases, with 18 bases between them. The CDR3 covers 15 residues. In germline, CDR1 is SEHNR, CDR2 FQNEAQ (reference sequence). Full variable domain (remainder filled in from reference TRBV7-9 and TRBJ2-5): DTGVSQNPRHKITKRGQNVTFRCDPISEHNRLYWYRQTLGQGPEFLTYFQNEAQLEKSRLLSDRFSAERPKGSFSTLEIQRTEQGDSAMYLCASSPPAKDTETQYFGPGTRLLVL.

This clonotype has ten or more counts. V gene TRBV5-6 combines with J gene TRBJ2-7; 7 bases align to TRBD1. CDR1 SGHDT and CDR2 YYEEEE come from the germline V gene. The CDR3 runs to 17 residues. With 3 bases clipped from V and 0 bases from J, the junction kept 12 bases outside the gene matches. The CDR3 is CASSSTNGWDSSYEQYF. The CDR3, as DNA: TGTGCCAGCAGCTCGACGAATGGATGGGACAGCTCCTACGAGCAGTACTTC.

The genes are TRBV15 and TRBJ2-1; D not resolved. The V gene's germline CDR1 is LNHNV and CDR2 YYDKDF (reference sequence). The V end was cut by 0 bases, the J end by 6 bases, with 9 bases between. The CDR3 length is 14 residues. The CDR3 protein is CATSRDWGGNEQFF. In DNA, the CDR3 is TGTGCCACCAGCAGAGATTGGGGTGGCAATGAGCAGTTCTTC. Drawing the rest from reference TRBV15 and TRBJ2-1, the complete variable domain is DAMVIQNPRYQVTQFGKPVTLSCSQTLNHNVMYWYQQKSSQAPKLLFHYYDKDFNNEADTPDNFQSRRPNTSFCFLDIRSPGLGDTAMYLCATSRDWGGNEQFFGPGTRLTVL.

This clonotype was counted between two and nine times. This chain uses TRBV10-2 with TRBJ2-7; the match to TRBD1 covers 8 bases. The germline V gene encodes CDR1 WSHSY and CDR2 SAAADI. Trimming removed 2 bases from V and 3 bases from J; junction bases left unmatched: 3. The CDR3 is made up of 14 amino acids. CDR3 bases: TGCGCCAGCAGTGAGAGGACAGGGAGCTACGAGCAGTACTTC. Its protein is CASSERTGSYEQYF.

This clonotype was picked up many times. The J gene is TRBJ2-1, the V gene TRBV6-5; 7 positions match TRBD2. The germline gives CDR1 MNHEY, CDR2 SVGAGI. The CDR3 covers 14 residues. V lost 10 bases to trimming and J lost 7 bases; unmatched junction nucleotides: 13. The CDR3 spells CAIAGRELLNEQFF. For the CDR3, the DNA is TGTGCCATCGCGGGGCGGGAGTTACTAAATGAGCAGTTCTTC.

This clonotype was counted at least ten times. The CDR3: CATEAGGGNTIYF. CDR3 DNA: TGTGCCACCGAGGCCGGAGGTGGAAACACCATATATTTT. This chain links TRBV15 with TRBJ1-3; D unclear. The ends were cut back, 8 bases at V and 3 bases at J, with 11 bases in the middle. Looked up from germline, CDR1 is LNHNV and CDR2 is YYDKDF (reference sequence). The CDR3 has 13 amino acids.

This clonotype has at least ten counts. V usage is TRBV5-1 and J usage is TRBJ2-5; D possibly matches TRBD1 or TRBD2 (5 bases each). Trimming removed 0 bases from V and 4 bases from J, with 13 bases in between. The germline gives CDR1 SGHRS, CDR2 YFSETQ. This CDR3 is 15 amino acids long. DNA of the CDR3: TGCGCCAGCAGCTTGGCGGTGGGGGACGGAGAGACCCAGTACTTC. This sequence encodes CASSLAVGDGETQYF.

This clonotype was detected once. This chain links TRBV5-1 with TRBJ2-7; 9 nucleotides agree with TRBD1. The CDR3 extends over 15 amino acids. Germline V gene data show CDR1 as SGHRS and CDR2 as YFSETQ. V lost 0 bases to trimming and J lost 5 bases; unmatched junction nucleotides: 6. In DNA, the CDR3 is TGCGCCAGCAGCTTGGTTGGGGACAGGGTCGACGAGCAGTACTTC. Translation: CASSLVGDRVDEQYF.

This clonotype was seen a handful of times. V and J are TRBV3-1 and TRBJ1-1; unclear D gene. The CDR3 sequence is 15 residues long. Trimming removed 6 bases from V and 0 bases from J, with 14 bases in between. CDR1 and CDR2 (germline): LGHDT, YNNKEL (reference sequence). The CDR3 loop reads CASSPTTGLNTEAFF. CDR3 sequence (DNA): TGTGCCAGCAGTCCTACGACCGGACTGAACACTGAAGCTTTCTTT.

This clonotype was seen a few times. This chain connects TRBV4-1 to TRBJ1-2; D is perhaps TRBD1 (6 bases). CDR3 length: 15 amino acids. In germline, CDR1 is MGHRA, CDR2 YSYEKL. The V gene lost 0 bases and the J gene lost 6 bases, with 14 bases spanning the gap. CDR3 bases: TGCGCCAGCAGCCAAGAAAGCGGGACAAGGAATGGCTACACCTTC. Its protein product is CASSQESGTRNGYTF.

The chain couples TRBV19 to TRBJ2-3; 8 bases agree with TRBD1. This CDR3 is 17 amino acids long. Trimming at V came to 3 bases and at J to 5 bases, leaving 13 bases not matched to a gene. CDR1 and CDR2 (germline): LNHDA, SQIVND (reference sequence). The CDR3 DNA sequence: TGTGCCAGTAGTATTGGAAACAGGGGGAGTTGGCAAGATACGCAGTATTTT. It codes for CASSIGNRGSWQDTQYF.

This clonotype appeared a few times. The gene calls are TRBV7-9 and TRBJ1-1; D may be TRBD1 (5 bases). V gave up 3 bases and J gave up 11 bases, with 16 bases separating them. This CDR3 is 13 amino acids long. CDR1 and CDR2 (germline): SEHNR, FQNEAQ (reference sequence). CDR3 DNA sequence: TGTGCCAGCAGCTTTGGCCAGGGCCAACTGGCTTTCTTT. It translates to CASSFGQGQLAFF.

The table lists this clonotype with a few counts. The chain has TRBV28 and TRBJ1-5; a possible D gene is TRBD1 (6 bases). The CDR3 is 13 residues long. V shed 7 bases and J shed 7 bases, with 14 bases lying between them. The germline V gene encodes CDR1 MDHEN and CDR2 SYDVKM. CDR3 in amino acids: CASIGGGRQPQHF. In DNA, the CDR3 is TGTGCCAGCATCGGGGGGGGCCGGCAGCCCCAGCATTTT.

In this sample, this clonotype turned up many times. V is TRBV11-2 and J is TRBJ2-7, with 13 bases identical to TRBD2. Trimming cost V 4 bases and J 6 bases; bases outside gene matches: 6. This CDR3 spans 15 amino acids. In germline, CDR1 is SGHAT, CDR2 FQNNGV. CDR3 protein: CASSSGLAGAVEQYF. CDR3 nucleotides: TGTGCCAGCAGCTCTGGACTAGCGGGAGCGGTCGAGCAGTACTTC.

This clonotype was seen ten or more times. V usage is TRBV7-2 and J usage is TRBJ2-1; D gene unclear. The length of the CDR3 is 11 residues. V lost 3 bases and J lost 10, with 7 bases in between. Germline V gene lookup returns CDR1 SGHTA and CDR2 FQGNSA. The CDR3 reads CASSFSREQFF. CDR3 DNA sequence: TGTGCCAGCAGCTTTAGTAGGGAGCAGTTCTTC.

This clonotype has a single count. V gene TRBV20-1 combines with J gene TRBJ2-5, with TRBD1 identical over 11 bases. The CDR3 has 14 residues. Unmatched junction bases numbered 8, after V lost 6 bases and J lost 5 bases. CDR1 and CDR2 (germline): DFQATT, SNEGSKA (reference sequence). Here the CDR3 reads CSAYGQGARETQYF. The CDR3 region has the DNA TGCAGTGCATACGGACAGGGGGCGCGGGAGACCCAGTACTTC.